One and the same sample provided the 14 T cell receptor beta chains below, sequenced in a study of blood T cells in healthy people across ages. A second PCR, run for about 6 to 12 cycles, used a sample-barcoded 5' primer plus a J-beta primer mix. TCRdb called the 5' RACE reads again in MiXCR, with one record for every CDR3 protein. Of about 730,000 distinct CDR3 sequences listed, roughly 44% are singletons. The sample was blood. These receptor sequences come from a woman aged 55-75 years in good health.

This clonotype was detected only a few times. The rearrangement links TRBV9 to TRBJ2-1; TRBD2 matches 9 bases. This CDR3 is built from 17 residues. J gave up 3 bases and V 4 bases, and 11 bases lay outside the gene matches. The germline V gene encodes CDR1 SGDLS and CDR2 YYNGEE. DNA of the CDR3: TGTGCCAGCAGCTTCGATAGCGGGAGTAGGAACTACAATGAGCAGTTCTTC. This translates into CASSFDSGSRNYNEQFF.

There are a few counts of this clonotype. This chain uses TRBV29-1 with TRBJ2-5; 12 nucleotides align to TRBD2. With V trimmed by 5 bases and J by 11 bases, 15 bases remained unmatched. From germline, CDR1 is SQVTM and CDR2 ANQGSEA. The CDR3 totals 15 residues. CDR3 sequence: CSVSSLAGGVNEQYF. The DNA for the CDR3 is TGCAGCGTTTCTTCTCTAGCGGGAGGGGTCAATGAGCAGTACTTC.

This clonotype has a handful of counts. The chain employs TRBV6-5 and TRBJ2-1, with 8 bases that match TRBD2. Per germline, CDR1 MNHEY and CDR2 SVGAGI. The CDR3 sequence is 13 residues long. The trim removed 3 bases at V and 9 bases at J, leaving 4 bases unmatched. CDR3 bases: TGTGCCAGCAGTTATCGGGGGGGCAGTGAGCAGTTCTTC. Its translation: CASSYRGGSEQFF.

Remarks on this clonotype: A read error may be the cause here, since a much bigger clone is one base away. V and J are TRBV5-6 and TRBJ1-6; 8 nucleotides agree with TRBD1. The CDR3 totals 15 residues. V lost 3 bases, J lost 10 bases, and 9 bases stayed unmatched. Germline V CDR1 and CDR2: SGHDT, YYEEEE. CDR3: CASSSSRTGKSPLHF. The DNA of the CDR3 is TGTGCCAGCAGCTCTTCACGGACAGGGAAGTCACCCCTCCACTTT.

In its sample, this clonotype was seen a few times. The chain employs TRBV28 and TRBJ2-7, with a possible D match to TRBD1 (6 bases). Trimming took off 8 bases at V and 3 bases at J, with 23 bases between the two ends. The CDR3 consists of 16 residues. Germline V gene lookup returns CDR1 MDHEN and CDR2 SYDVKM. CDR3 protein: CASVGGLGRGNYEQYF. CDR3 in DNA: TGTGCCAGCGTTGGGGGTCTGGGCAGGGGTAACTACGAGCAGTACTTC.

As DNA, the CDR3 is TGTGCCAGCAACAAGGGGGAGCTAAACACTGAAGCTTTCTTT. Its translation is CASNKGELNTEAFF. The rearrangement links TRBV7-9 to TRBJ1-1; a possible D gene is TRBD1 (6 bases). Trimming took 7 bases from V and 2 from J, leaving 14 bases between them. From germline, CDR1 is SEHNR and CDR2 FQNEAQ (reference sequence). This CDR3 region has 14 residues.

V gene TRBV7-9 combines with J gene TRBJ2-1; 12 bases map to TRBD2. The V gene end was trimmed by 5 bases and the J gene end by 6 bases; junction bases not matched to a gene: 5. Germline V CDR1 and CDR2: SEHNR, FQNEAQ (reference sequence). This CDR3 contains 15 residues. DNA for the CDR3: TGTGCCAGCAGCCCAGGACTAGCGGGATCCAATGAGCAGTTCTTC. Its protein product is CASSPGLAGSNEQFF.

CDR3 loop: CSVELDRGDTGELFF. The CDR3, as DNA: TGCAGCGTTGAACTTGACAGGGGCGACACCGGGGAGCTGTTTTTT. V gene TRBV29-1 combines with J gene TRBJ2-2; 8 bases are shared with TRBD1. Germline V gives CDR1 SQVTM, CDR2 ANQGSEA. The ends lost 2 bases at V and 3 bases at J; junction bases unmatched: 5. This CDR3 region has 15 residues.

This chain joins TRBV2 and TRBJ2-7, with TRBD1 identical over 8 bases. Germline assignment: CDR1 SNHLY and CDR2 FYNNEI. The CDR3 runs 14 residues. Trimming cost V 7 bases and J 5 bases; bases outside gene matches: 10. CDR3 nucleotide sequence: TGTGCCAGCAATACAGGGGGGAGTTTCCACGAGCAGTACTTC. Its translation is CASNTGGSFHEQYF. Variable domain in full (rest from reference TRBV2 and TRBJ2-7): EPEVTQTPSHQVTQMGQEVILRCVPISNHLYFYWYRQILGQKVEFLVSFYNNEISEKSEIFDDQFSVERPDGSNFTLKIRSTKLEDSAMYFCASNTGGSFHEQYFGPGTRLTVT.

The CDR3 here is CASSPRDRDKQFF. The CDR3 bases are TGTGCCAGCAGCCCTCGGGACAGGGACAAGCAGTTCTTC. V is TRBV7-3 and J is TRBJ2-1; TRBD1 agrees at 9 bases. V shed 5 bases, J shed 11 bases, and the junction held 7 bases outside the gene matches. Germline V CDR1 and CDR2: SGHTA, FQGTGA. There are 13 residues in the CDR3.

This clonotype has more than one count but fewer than ten. V is TRBV4-3 and J is TRBJ2-1; TRBD2 is a possible D gene (7 bases). The CDR3 spans 16 residues. Trimming removed 0 bases from V and 8 bases from J, with 17 bases in between. The germline V gene has CDR1 LGHNA and CDR2 YSLEER. In nucleotides, the CDR3 is TGCGCCAGCAGCCAAGATAGGGGGTTGGGGGGGCATGAGCAGTTCTTC. Its protein is CASSQDRGLGGHEQFF.

This clonotype was counted only a few times. The chain has TRBV24-1 and TRBJ1-4; 7 bases fit TRBD1. The CDR3 loop spans 15 amino acids. The germline V gene encodes CDR1 KGHDR and CDR2 SFDVKD. V was clipped by 4 bases and J by 8 bases; unmatched bases: 9. The DNA for the CDR3 is TGTGCCACCAGTGACCGGGACAGTCGGGAGGAAAAACTGTTTTTT. This codes for CATSDRDSREEKLFF.

This clonotype was counted only a few times. The J gene is TRBJ1-2, the V gene TRBV7-9; D gene uncertain. The V and J ends lost 5 bases and 6 bases respectively, with 10 bases between them. Germline-derived CDR1 and CDR2 are SEHNR and FQNEAQ (reference sequence). The CDR3 is 12 residues long. CDR3 sequence: CASSPVFDGYTF. DNA of the CDR3: TGTGCCAGCAGCCCCGTTTTTGATGGCTACACCTTC.

This chain joins TRBV3-1 and TRBJ1-2, with 7 bases aligning to TRBD1. Germline CDR1 LGHDT, CDR2 YNNKEL (reference sequence). Trimming took 5 bases from V and 5 from J; bases not matched to a gene: 5. The CDR3 totals 13 residues. CDR3 sequence (DNA): TGTGCCAGCAGCTTATCGACAGGGTATGGCTACACCTTC. This gives the protein CASSLSTGYGYTF.